This TCR beta chain appears in the sequencing data of a study of T cells in Graves' hyperthyroidism and ophthalmopathy. Overall study results and limits: For ophthalmopathy, model prediction preceded onset by a median about 6 months.

Pregnant or lactating patients were excluded, as were those with uncontrolled infection or other autoimmune disease. Out of over 7.5 ml of fresh peripheral blood came the PBMCs. In this sample, this clonotype turned up many times. The antigen is not known. The TCR beta CDR3 regions underwent amplification using RNA transcripts as the source. HTBI primers drove first-round RT-PCR of the TCR CDR3. TCRdb called the multiplex PCR reads again in MiXCR, with one record for every CDR3 protein. The table shows approximately 700,000 distinct CDR3 sequences, with around 15% occurring only once. V was trimmed by 6 bases and J by 1 base, leaving 12 bases between them. The CDR3 consists of 14 residues.

The source material was blood. The chain has TRBV12-3 or TRBV12-4 and TRBJ2-5; possible D gene TRBD1, 5 bases. The origin of this receptor is a man between 18 and 35 years old with Graves' hyperthyroidism. In DNA, the CDR3 is TGTGCCAGCAGGGGGCGGTGGAGCCAAGAGACCCAGTACTTC. It translates to CASRGRWSQETQYF.